These 28 T cell receptor beta chains came from one sample sequenced in a study of T cells in Graves' hyperthyroidism and ophthalmopathy (dated by TCRdb to the late 2010s). The library was generated by multiplex PCR. Instrument on record: Illumina HiSeq 2000. The TCR beta CDR3 regions were amplified from the RNA transcripts. The first round of RT-PCR for the TCR CDR3 was performed with the HTBI primer set and the Qiagen OneStep RT-PCR kit. TCRdb ran its own pipeline on the public reads, namely fastp trimming at Q25 and MiXCR clone calling, and kept in-frame beta chains. Rows with a matching CDR3 protein are joined into one entry that keeps the most common DNA and genes. The sample has roughly 650,000 distinct CDR3 sequences on record, roughly 16% of them singletons. The top ten clonotypes cover less than 3.5% of the sample. Sample: blood. These receptors were taken from a woman aged 35 to 49 with Graves' ophthalmopathy.

V gene TRBV7-2 combines with J gene TRBJ2-1; 7 positions agree with TRBD2. The germline gives CDR1 SGHTA, CDR2 FQGNSA. CDR3 length: 14 amino acids. V lost 3 bases to trimming and J lost 5 bases; unmatched junction nucleotides: 4. The CDR3, as DNA: TGTGCCAGCAGCTTTACTAGCGTGGACAATGAGCAGTTCTTC. This gives the protein CASSFTSVDNEQFF.

Many counts were recorded for this clonotype. V gene TRBV18 combines with J gene TRBJ1-1, with D possibly being TRBD1 (6 bases). Deletions cut 0 bases from V and 6 bases from J, with 11 bases between. Germline V lookup: CDR1 KGHSH, CDR2 LQKENI. CDR3 size: 14 residues. CDR3 sequence: CASSPPGGQSEAFF. The CDR3 DNA sequence: TGTGCCAGCTCACCACCGGGAGGACAGTCTGAAGCTTTCTTT.

The sample holds one count of this clonotype. The chain links TRBV7-9 to TRBJ2-1; TRBD2 matches at 10 bases. The J segment lost 9 bases and the V segment lost 2 bases, leaving 4 bases of the junction unmatched. Per the germline V gene, CDR1 is SEHNR and CDR2 is FQNEAQ (reference sequence). The CDR3 totals 14 residues. The CDR3, as DNA: TGTGCCAGCAGCTTAAGCGGGAGGGGAAGTGAGCAGTTCTTC. Amino acid sequence: CASSLSGRGSEQFF.

The chain couples TRBV19 to TRBJ1-5; D ambiguous. CDR3 size: 15 residues. Trimming left V 6 bases short and J 4 bases short, with 16 bases between. CDR1 LNHDA and CDR2 SQIVND come from the germline V gene (reference sequence). CDR3 DNA: TGTGCCAGTAGCTCGACATGGTCTTCGAATCAGCCCCAGCATTTT. Protein sequence: CASSSTWSSNQPQHF.

This clonotype showed up many times. The chain recombines TRBV12-3 or TRBV12-4 with TRBJ1-1, with D tentatively TRBD1 (6 bases). This CDR3 region has 15 residues. Between the trimmed V and J ends, which lost 7 bases and 1 base, there was a span of 16 bases. CDR3 sequence (DNA): TGTGCCAGCAAGCCAAGGGGGGAATCGAACACTGAAGCTTTCTTT. Amino acids: CASKPRGESNTEAFF.

This clonotype was counted at least ten times. The rearrangement links TRBV2 to TRBJ2-7; D remains unclear. CDR3 size: 10 residues. The V gene lost 4 bases and the J gene lost 6 bases, with 4 bases spanning the gap. CDR1 is SNHLY and CDR2 is FYNNEI in the germline V gene. CDR3 coding DNA: TGTGCCAGCAGTGGTTCCGAGCAGTACTTC. Residues: CASSGSEQYF.

The table lists this clonotype with many counts. The V call is TRBV18, the J call TRBJ2-5; the D is unclear. With 0 bases removed from V and 4 bases from J, the gap between germline ends came to 6 bases. This CDR3 is 13 amino acids long. Looked up from germline, CDR1 is KGHSH and CDR2 is LQKENI. CDR3 in DNA: TGTGCCAGCTCACCACCGGATGGAGAGACCCAGTACTTC. Its protein product is CASSPPDGETQYF.

The chain is built from TRBV27 and TRBJ1-2; 10 positions agree with TRBD1. V dropped 5 bases and J dropped 1; count of bases not matched to a gene: 10. The CDR3 loop spans 17 amino acids. In germline, CDR1 is MNHEY, CDR2 SMNVEV (reference sequence). The CDR3 DNA is TGTGCCAGCAGTCGTAGGCGGGACAGGGGACTTAACTATGGCTACACCTTC. Translated, it gives CASSRRRDRGLNYGYTF.

This clonotype was counted many times. The CDR3 sequence is CASSRLGTGGAEAFF. CDR3 nucleotides: TGTGCCAGCAGTCGTCTTGGGACAGGGGGAGCTGAAGCTTTCTTT. The chain has TRBV6-1 and TRBJ1-1; 11 bases align to TRBD1. The germline V gene encodes CDR1 MNHNS and CDR2 SASEGT. This CDR3 is built from 15 residues. With 5 bases clipped from V and 6 bases from J, the junction kept 8 bases outside the gene matches.

This clonotype was seen a handful of times. The J gene is TRBJ1-3, the V gene TRBV2; D gene ambiguous. This CDR3 is 14 amino acids long. Germline CDR1 is SNHLY and CDR2 is FYNNEI. The ends were cut back, 3 bases at V and 0 bases at J, with 6 bases in the middle. DNA for the CDR3: TGTGCCAGCAGTGATGCCGCCTCTGGAAACACCATATATTTT. Amino acids: CASSDAASGNTIYF. The whole variable domain, filled in from reference TRBV2 and TRBJ1-3, reads EPEVTQTPSHQVTQMGQEVILRCVPISNHLYFYWYRQILGQKVEFLVSFYNNEISEKSEIFDDQFSVERPDGSNFTLKIRSTKLEDSAMYFCASSDAASGNTIYFGEGSWLTVV.

V is TRBV4-1 and J is TRBJ2-3; D gene unclear. The V end lost 4 bases, the J end lost 0 bases, and 14 bases lay between the germline ends. Germline-derived CDR1 and CDR2 are MGHRA and YSYEKL. CDR3 length: 16 amino acids. The CDR3 is CASSPNPGSSTDTQYF. The DNA for the CDR3 is TGCGCCAGCAGCCCAAATCCTGGATCTAGCACAGATACGCAGTATTTT.

This clonotype turned up a few times. The genes are TRBV7-2 and TRBJ1-1; 8 nucleotides match TRBD1. V was pared by 5 bases and J by 4 bases, with 9 bases of the junction left unmatched. Per germline, CDR1 SGHTA and CDR2 FQGNSA. CDR3 length: 15 residues. CDR3 loop: CASSRTGGMGTEAFF. CDR3 DNA: TGTGCCAGCAGCCGCACAGGGGGAATGGGCACTGAAGCTTTCTTT.

The chain recombines TRBV10-3 with TRBJ2-3; 11 positions match TRBD2. Germline V gives CDR1 ENHRY, CDR2 SYGVKD. J lost 3 bases, V lost 4 bases, and 3 bases had no gene match. The CDR3 runs to 15 residues. Written as DNA, the CDR3 is TGTGCCATCAGTGCCGGGACTAGCGGTACAGATACGCAGTATTTT. Amino acid sequence: CAISAGTSGTDTQYF.

The rearrangement uses TRBV6-2 or TRBV6-3 and TRBJ2-2; 10 bases agree with TRBD2. CDR3 length: 16 amino acids. CDR1 and CDR2 (germline): MNHEY, SVGEGT. Losses at the gene ends were 6 bases for V and 2 bases for J; bases not matched to a gene: 6. This CDR3 is CASRPGLAVNTGELFF. The CDR3 DNA follows: TGTGCCAGCAGGCCCGGACTAGCGGTAAACACCGGGGAGCTGTTTTTT.

In this sample, this clonotype turned up a few times. The chain recombines TRBV7-9 with TRBJ2-7, with D possibly being TRBD1 (6 bases). This CDR3 region has 14 residues. Trimming removed 4 bases at V and 2 bases at J, with 12 bases between. CDR1 is SEHNR, CDR2 FQNEAQ, per germline (reference sequence). The CDR3 bases are TGTGCCAGCAGCTCAACCGGGACACCCTACGAGCAGTACTTC. Translated, it gives CASSSTGTPYEQYF. The variable domain in full, with the rest retrieved from reference TRBV7-9 and TRBJ2-7, is DTGVSQNPRHKITKRGQNVTFRCDPISEHNRLYWYRQTLGQGPEFLTYFQNEAQLEKSRLLSDRFSAERPKGSFSTLEIQRTEQGDSAMYLCASSSTGTPYEQYFGPGTRLTVT.

This clonotype showed up many times. The rearrangement uses TRBV6-1 and TRBJ1-1, with 9 bases fitting TRBD1. The V segment lost 5 bases and the J segment 3 bases; nucleotides outside the gene matches: 10. Germline V lookup: CDR1 MNHNS, CDR2 SASEGT. This CDR3 is 16 amino acids long. The chain's CDR3 is CASSRPGTGMDTEAFF. The DNA of the CDR3 is TGTGCCAGCAGTCGTCCCGGGACAGGGATGGACACTGAAGCTTTCTTT.

This chain uses TRBV6-2 or TRBV6-3 with TRBJ2-6; no reliable D call. The V and J ends lost 6 bases and 2 bases respectively, with 11 bases between them. In germline, CDR1 is MNHEY, CDR2 SVGEGT. The CDR3 has 15 amino acids. CDR3 nucleotide sequence: TGTGCCAGCAGCCCCCGTGGGACTGGGGCCAACGTCCTGACTTTC. Its protein is CASSPRGTGANVLTF.

This clonotype appeared many times. The rearrangement links TRBV10-3 to TRBJ2-5, with TRBD2 identical over 11 bases. The CDR3 extends over 14 amino acids. With 7 bases clipped from V and 4 bases from J, the junction kept 5 bases outside the gene matches. Germline V gene data show CDR1 as ENHRY and CDR2 as SYGVKD. The CDR3 spells CAINSGGARETQYF. Written as DNA, the CDR3 is TGTGCCATCAATAGCGGGGGGGCCAGAGAGACCCAGTACTTC.

The genes are TRBV9 and TRBJ2-1; 7 bases fit TRBD2. The length of the CDR3 is 14 residues. The V gene end was trimmed by 0 bases and the J gene end by 12 bases; junction bases not matched to a gene: 9. Germline V lookup: CDR1 SGDLS, CDR2 YYNGEE. In nucleotides, the CDR3 is TGTGCCAGCAGCGTAGTGTCTAGCGGTTATGGGCAGTTCTTC. Protein: CASSVVSSGYGQFF. Drawing the rest from reference TRBV9 and TRBJ2-1, the complete variable domain is DSGVTQTPKHLITATGQRVTLRCSPRSGDLSVYWYQQSLDQGLQFLIQYYNGEERAKGNILERFSAQQFPDLHSELNLSSLELGDSALYFCASSVVSSGYGQFFGPGTRLTVL.

The J gene is TRBJ1-1, the V gene TRBV15; D may be TRBD1 (5 bases). Trimming cost V 5 bases and J 5 bases, with 15 bases left between them. The CDR3 has 14 amino acids. CDR1 is LNHNV and CDR2 is YYDKDF in the germline V gene (reference sequence). This CDR3 is CATSPGAVSTEAFF. Written as DNA, the CDR3 is TGTGCCACCAGCCCCGGGGCCGTGAGTACTGAAGCTTTCTTT.

The chain combines TRBV5-1 with TRBJ1-3; 7 bases are shared with TRBD1. V lost 1 base, J lost 4 bases, and 5 bases stayed unmatched. This CDR3 is built from 15 residues. The germline V gene has CDR1 SGHRS and CDR2 YFSETQ. The CDR3: CASSLMGQNGNTIYF. As DNA, the CDR3 is TGCGCCAGCAGCTTGATGGGACAGAACGGAAACACCATATATTTT. Based on the CDR3 plus reference TRBV5-1 and TRBJ1-3, the full variable domain is KAGVTQTPRYLIKTRGQQVTLSCSPISGHRSVSWYQQTPGQGLQFLFEYFSETQRNKGNFPGRFSGRQFSNSRSEMNVSTLELGDSALYLCASSLMGQNGNTIYFGEGSWLTVV.

The CDR3 nucleotides are TGTGCCAGCGACAGAATCACAGATACGCAGTATTTT. Its protein is CASDRITDTQYF. The V and J genes are TRBV11-2 and TRBJ2-3; maybe TRBD1 (5 bases). Deletions cut 8 bases from V and 2 bases from J, with 8 bases between. This CDR3 has 12 amino acids. CDR1 is SGHAT, CDR2 FQNNGV, per germline.

This clonotype was seen many times. The J gene is TRBJ2-1, the V gene TRBV24-1, with D possibly being TRBD2 (5 bases). Deletions cut 0 bases from V and 5 bases from J, with 13 bases between. The CDR3 loop spans 16 amino acids. In germline, CDR1 is KGHDR, CDR2 SFDVKD. The DNA of the CDR3 is TGTGCCACCAGTGATTTGCTTGGTCGAGGGAACAATGAGCAGTTCTTC. Translated, it gives CATSDLLGRGNNEQFF.

This clonotype was counted many times. This chain connects TRBV11-2 to TRBJ2-1; D remains unclear. V dropped 1 base and J dropped 8 bases, with 9 bases sitting between them. The CDR3 sequence is 13 residues long. The germline CDR1 and CDR2 sequences are SGHAT and FQNNGV. CDR3 amino acids: CASSLGGPDEQFF. In nucleotides, the CDR3 is TGTGCCAGCAGCTTAGGCGGACCCGATGAGCAGTTCTTC. The variable domain in full, completed from reference TRBV11-2 and TRBJ2-1, reads EAGVAQSPRYKIIEKRQSVAFWCNPISGHATLYWYQQILGQGPKLLIQFQNNGVVDDSQLPKDRFSAERLKGVDSTLKIQPAKLEDSAVYLCASSLGGPDEQFFGPGTRLTVL.

This clonotype has at least ten counts. This chain joins TRBV5-4 and TRBJ1-1; D call uncertain. Trimming removed 5 bases at V and 3 bases at J, with 8 bases between. This CDR3 has 12 residues. Germline CDR1 and CDR2: SGHNT and YYREEE (reference sequence). CDR3 region: CASRREDTEAFF. In DNA form, the CDR3 reads TGTGCCAGCAGAAGGGAGGACACTGAAGCTTTCTTT. The variable domain in full, with the rest retrieved from reference TRBV5-4 and TRBJ1-1, is ETGVTQSPTHLIKTRGQQVTLRCSSQSGHNTVSWYQQALGQGPQFIFQYYREEENGRGNFPPRFSGLQFPNYSSELNVNALELDDSALYLCASRREDTEAFFGQGTRLTVV.

This clonotype was detected ten times or more. The CDR3, as DNA: TGTGCCAGCTTGGATTTGGAAGCTTTCTTT. Translating it yields CASLDLEAFF. The gene calls are TRBV6-1 and TRBJ1-1; D not certain. V was pared by 8 bases and J by 8 bases, with 9 bases between. There are 10 residues in the CDR3. Germline V gives CDR1 MNHNS, CDR2 SASEGT.

This clonotype was detected ten times or more. The rearrangement links TRBV29-1 to TRBJ2-3, with D unresolved. Between the trimmed V and J ends, which lost 3 bases and 2 bases, there was a span of 9 bases. This CDR3 has 13 amino acids. CDR1 and CDR2 from the germline V gene are SQVTM and ANQGSEA. The CDR3 DNA reads TGCAGCGTTGATGTCTCCAACACAGATACGCAGTATTTT. It codes for CSVDVSNTDTQYF.

Ten or more counts support this clonotype. The chain combines TRBV18 with TRBJ1-1; D gene uncertain. Germline CDR1 KGHSH, CDR2 LQKENI. This CDR3 spans 13 amino acids. Deletions cut 3 bases from V and 6 bases from J, with 11 bases between. The DNA for the CDR3 is TGTGCCAGCTCACCTGGGATGGTGTCTGAAGCTTTCTTT. Translating it yields CASSPGMVSEAFF.